This TCR beta chain is drawn from a study of blood T cells in healthy people across ages. This clonotype was seen repeatedly, ten times or more. The study drew donors from healthy Caucasian individuals in Russia aged about 6 to 90. Peripheral blood was drawn, approximately 9.7 milliliters per donor. A second PCR of 7 to 11 cycles used a sample-barcoded 5' primer and a J-beta primer mix. One entry per CDR3 protein results from TCRdb running MiXCR on the 5' RACE reads. The sample consists of approximately 800,000 distinct CDR3 sequences, 46% of them appearing once. The clonotype comes from an elderly man in good health. The sample was blood.

The CDR3: CSAGRAGGMDTQYF. Written as DNA, the CDR3 is TGCAGTGCTGGTCGAGCGGGAGGGATGGATACGCAGTATTTT. This chain joins TRBV20-1 and TRBJ2-3, with TRBD2 identical over 10 bases. Germline V gives CDR1 DFQATT, CDR2 SNEGSKA (reference sequence). This CDR3 region has 14 residues. Trimming removed 5 bases from V and 6 bases from J; junction bases left unmatched: 8.